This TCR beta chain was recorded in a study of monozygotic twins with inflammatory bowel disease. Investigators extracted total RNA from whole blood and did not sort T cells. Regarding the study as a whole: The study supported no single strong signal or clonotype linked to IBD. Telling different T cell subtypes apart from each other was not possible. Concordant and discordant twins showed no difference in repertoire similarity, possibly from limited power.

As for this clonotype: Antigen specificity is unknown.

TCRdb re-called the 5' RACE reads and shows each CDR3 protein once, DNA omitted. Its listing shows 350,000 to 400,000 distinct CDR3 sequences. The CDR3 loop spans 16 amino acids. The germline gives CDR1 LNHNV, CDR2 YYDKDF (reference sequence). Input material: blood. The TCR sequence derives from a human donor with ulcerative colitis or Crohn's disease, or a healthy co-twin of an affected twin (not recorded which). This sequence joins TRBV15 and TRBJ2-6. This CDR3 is CATSREVGSGANVLTF.